The 12 T cell receptor beta chains reported below all come from one sample, sequenced in a study of CD8 T cells in Susac syndrome. The authors reverse transcribed roughly 0.5 to 1 ug RNA with random hexamers. Each CDR3 protein is one row after TCRdb ran MiXCR on the immunoSEQ multiplex PCR reads. The sample lists 200,000 to 250,000 distinct CDR3 sequences, approximately 92% occurring once. Source material: CD4+ T cells from PBMCs. These receptors came from a human donor with multiple sclerosis.

The chain has TRBV20-1 and TRBJ2-4; TRBD2 aligns across 11 bases. The germline CDR1 and CDR2 sequences are DFQATT and SNEGSKA (reference sequence). With 0 bases clipped from V and 9 bases from J, the junction kept 13 bases outside the gene matches. This CDR3 spans 17 amino acids. The DNA of the CDR3 is TGCAGTGCTAGAGAGCGACTAGCGGGATCGGGTCAGGCCATTCAGTACTTC. Protein product: CSARERLAGSGQAIQYF.

This chain connects TRBV30 to TRBJ2-7, with 7 bases lining up with TRBD1. The trim removed 2 bases at V and 7 bases at J, leaving 11 bases unmatched. Germline values: CDR1 GTSNPN, CDR2 SVGIG (reference sequence). The CDR3 is 14 residues long. The DNA of the CDR3 is TGTGCCTGGAGTCCTATCGACAGGGTGGGAGAGCAGTACGTC. This translates into CAWSPIDRVGEQYV.

This chain connects TRBV4-2 to TRBJ1-2; possible D gene TRBD1, 5 bases. The CDR3 runs to 15 residues. V lost 0 bases and J 3 bases, leaving 11 bases between the germline ends. Germline V CDR1 and CDR2: LGHNA, YNFKEQ. The CDR3 spells CASSQDLRGDYGYTF. The CDR3 coding sequence is TGTGCCAGCAGCCAAGATCTAAGGGGCGACTATGGCTACACCTTC.

This chain connects TRBV6-2 or TRBV6-3 to TRBJ1-1; 10 nucleotides agree with TRBD1. Germline V gene lookup returns CDR1 MNHEY and CDR2 SVGEGT. V shed 0 bases, J shed 4 bases, and the junction held 8 bases outside the gene matches. The CDR3 covers 17 residues. CDR3 nucleotides: TGTGCCAGCAGTTACTCTTTGGACAGGGGGATCGGCACTGAAGCTTTCTTT. Its protein product is CASSYSLDRGIGTEAFF.

This clonotype was observed a few times. This rearrangement joins TRBV7-9 to TRBJ2-3; TRBD1 or TRBD2 may be the D gene (5 bases each). Germline V gene lookup returns CDR1 SEHNR and CDR2 FQNEAQ (reference sequence). Trimming removed 2 bases from V and 4 bases from J, with 7 bases in between. This CDR3 region has 13 residues. The CDR3 here is CASSLRGADTQYF. DNA for the CDR3: TGTGCCAGCAGCTTACGGGGCGCAGATACGCAGTATTTT.

The V and J genes are TRBV2 and TRBJ2-1; D is unresolved. The CDR3 is 16 amino acids. Germline V gene lookup returns CDR1 SNHLY and CDR2 FYNNEI. Trimming took off 4 bases at V and 3 bases at J, with 16 bases between the two ends. The CDR3: CASSGGSGDLYNEQFF. CDR3 DNA sequence: TGTGCCAGCAGTGGTGGTAGTGGAGACCTCTACAATGAGCAGTTCTTC.

The rearrangement joins TRBV20-1 to TRBJ2-3; TRBD1 aligns across 7 bases. The CDR3 spans 16 residues. The ends lost 5 bases at V and 4 bases at J; junction bases unmatched: 15. Germline CDR1 is DFQATT and CDR2 is SNEGSKA (reference sequence). The CDR3 DNA is TGCAGTGCTGGATCCGGGACAGTCATAAGGCCAGATACGCAGTATTTT. Translated, it gives CSAGSGTVIRPDTQYF.

The chain links TRBV6-1 to TRBJ2-6; TRBD2 matches at 8 bases. The V segment lost 10 bases and the J segment 2 bases; nucleotides outside the gene matches: 16. Germline assignment: CDR1 MNHNS and CDR2 SASEGT. The CDR3 is 18 residues long. The CDR3 bases are TGTGCCATCACTCAGCCGGGCCCGGGAGGGACTGGGGCCAACGTCCTGACTTTC. Its protein is CAITQPGPGGTGANVLTF.

This rearrangement joins TRBV20-1 to TRBJ2-3, with no clear D. Germline V gene data show CDR1 as DFQATT and CDR2 as SNEGSKA (reference sequence). V shed 5 bases and J shed 0 bases, with 3 bases lying between them. CDR3 length: 11 amino acids. The CDR3 coding sequence is TGCAGTGCTGGAAGCACAGATACGCAGTATTTT. Protein: CSAGSTDTQYF.

This clonotype was seen a handful of times. The V and J genes are TRBV2 and TRBJ2-7; D might be TRBD1 or TRBD2, each matching 6 bases. V was trimmed by 5 bases and J by 0 bases, leaving 14 bases between them. The length of the CDR3 is 15 residues. The V gene's germline CDR1 is SNHLY and CDR2 FYNNEI. This CDR3 reads CASSSGALSSYEQYV. The CDR3 nucleotides read TGTGCCAGCAGTTCGGGGGCCTTAAGCTCCTACGAGCAGTACGTC.

The J gene is TRBJ2-1, the V gene TRBV7-2; 8 nucleotides agree with TRBD1. CDR1 is SGHTA and CDR2 is FQGNSA in the germline V gene. V shed 3 bases and J 12 bases; nucleotides not matched to a gene: 16. This CDR3 spans 16 amino acids. In nucleotides, the CDR3 is TGTGCCAGCAGCTTCCCCAGACAGGGGAGGTCCCGTGTGCAGTTCTTC. This sequence encodes CASSFPRQGRSRVQFF.

The chain recombines TRBV7-9 with TRBJ2-3; weak D call: TRBD1 (5 bases). The germline V gene has CDR1 SEHNR and CDR2 FQNEAQ (reference sequence). The V end lost 5 bases, the J end lost 2 bases, and 14 bases lay between the germline ends. The CDR3 totals 15 residues. CDR3 DNA sequence: TGTGCCAGCAGCAACGACAGAGTATCCACAGATACGCAGTATTTT. Translating gives CASSNDRVSTDTQYF.